The 12 T cell receptor beta chains below come from one sample, sequenced in a study of blood T cell repertoires in COVID-19. Method: immunoSEQ multiplex PCR; TCRdb's copy keeps in-frame clones and lacks some. The data contain under 200,000 clones, around four fifths of them singletons. The sample consisted of peripheral blood. Receptors originate from a man in his 70s with active or convalescent COVID-19.

V and J are TRBV19 and TRBJ1-6, with D perhaps TRBD1 (5 bases). Germline CDR1 is LNHDA and CDR2 is SQIVND (reference sequence). The CDR3 extends over 15 amino acids. The V end lost 6 bases, the J end lost 8 bases, and 17 bases lay between the germline ends. CDR3 bases: TGTGCCAGTAGCCAGGACAAGCTTCTCTATTCACCCCTCCACTTT. It yields the protein CASSQDKLLYSPLHF.

V and J are TRBV19 and TRBJ1-1, with D possibly TRBD1 on 5 matching bases. The CDR3 extends over 14 amino acids. The V gene's germline CDR1 is LNHDA and CDR2 SQIVND (reference sequence). The ends were cut back, 6 bases at V and 6 bases at J, with 17 bases in the middle. The CDR3 DNA reads as TGTGCCAGTAGCCAAAGCGGGGGATCTTCTGAAGCTTTCTTT. Protein product: CASSQSGGSSEAFF.

This clone has just a few counts. V gene TRBV5-1 combines with J gene TRBJ1-1, with a possible D match to TRBD1 (6 bases). CDR3 size: 13 residues. Germline V CDR1 and CDR2: SGHRS, YFSETQ. Trimming took 6 bases from V and 2 from J, leaving 11 bases between them. Here the CDR3 DNA reads TGCGCCAGCATCCGGGACACTAACACTGAAGCTTTCTTT. Protein sequence: CASIRDTNTEAFF. Full variable domain (missing parts from reference TRBV5-1 and TRBJ1-1): KAGVTQTPRYLIKTRGQQVTLSCSPISGHRSVSWYQQTPGQGLQFLFEYFSETQRNKGNFPGRFSGRQFSNSRSEMNVSTLELGDSALYLCASIRDTNTEAFFGQGTRLTVV.

The rearrangement joins TRBV5-1 to TRBJ2-1; 8 bases are a match to TRBD2. The CDR3 consists of 16 residues. V was pared by 3 bases and J by 6 bases, with 11 bases of the junction left unmatched. Germline-derived CDR1 and CDR2 are SGHRS and YFSETQ. CDR3 loop: CASSSAGTSLSNEQFF. CDR3 nucleotide sequence: TGCGCCAGCAGCTCCGCCGGGACTAGTCTGAGCAATGAGCAGTTCTTC.

The J gene is TRBJ1-2, the V gene TRBV11-2; D might be TRBD1 (6 bases). This CDR3 is 15 amino acids long. In germline, CDR1 is SGHAT, CDR2 FQNNGV. Trimming took off 5 bases at V and 6 bases at J, with 19 bases between the two ends. The CDR3 DNA is TGTGCCAGCAGCCGCCTAAAAACAGGGCCGAATGGCTACACCTTC. As protein: CASSRLKTGPNGYTF.

The chain employs TRBV3-1 (or the pseudogene TRBV3-2) and TRBJ2-3, with TRBD2 identical over 8 bases. Looked up from germline, CDR1 is LGHDT and CDR2 is YNNKEL (reference sequence). V lost 4 bases to trimming and J lost 6 bases; unmatched junction nucleotides: 6. The CDR3 runs to 14 residues. The CDR3 DNA follows: TGTGCCAGCAGCCGGACTAGCCCTGTGGATACGCAGTATTTT. It translates to CASSRTSPVDTQYF.

The V gene is TRBV7-9, the J gene TRBJ1-2; D gene ambiguous. Trimming took off 3 bases at V and 6 bases at J, with 8 bases between the two ends. The germline CDR1 and CDR2 sequences are SEHNR and FQNEAQ (reference sequence). This CDR3 region has 12 residues. CDR3 coding DNA: TGTGCCAGCAGCTTTGACGAGGATGGCTACACCTTC. It translates to CASSFDEDGYTF. Drawing the rest from reference TRBV7-9 and TRBJ1-2, the complete variable domain is DTGVSQNPRHKITKRGQNVTFRCDPISEHNRLYWYRQTLGQGPEFLTYFQNEAQLEKSRLLSDRFSAERPKGSFSTLEIQRTEQGDSAMYLCASSFDEDGYTFGSGTRLTVV.

The J gene is TRBJ1-1, the V gene TRBV2; D call uncertain. The CDR3 consists of 15 residues. With 4 bases removed from V and 1 base from J, the gap between germline ends came to 13 bases. Germline values: CDR1 SNHLY, CDR2 FYNNEI. The CDR3 is CASSAIRDRNTEAFF. CDR3 coding DNA: TGTGCCAGCAGTGCAATCCGGGATAGGAACACTGAAGCTTTCTTT.

The chain carries TRBV11-3 and TRBJ2-1; the match to TRBD2 covers 16 bases. V lost 0 bases and J lost 5; bases outside the gene matches: 10. CDR1 is SGHNT and CDR2 is YENEEA in the germline V gene. CDR3 size: 20 residues. The CDR3 loop is CASSLETVPGLAGGDNEQFF. The CDR3 nucleotides are TGTGCCAGCAGCTTAGAGACAGTCCCGGGACTAGCGGGAGGGGACAATGAGCAGTTCTTC.

In DNA form, the CDR3 reads TGTGCCATCAGTGAGATGTCCGCGGGAGTACGCAATGAGCAGTTCTTC. Protein: CAISEMSAGVRNEQFF. This chain links TRBV10-3 with TRBJ2-1; 7 positions agree with TRBD2. Germline values: CDR1 ENHRY, CDR2 SYGVKD. This CDR3 region has 16 residues. The V gene end was trimmed by 2 bases and the J gene end by 6 bases; junction bases not matched to a gene: 10.

This chain uses TRBV7-2 with TRBJ1-3; no clear D gene. Germline loops: CDR1 SGHTA, CDR2 FQGNSA. There are 13 residues in the CDR3. Between the trimmed V and J ends, which lost 4 bases and 2 bases, there was a span of 6 bases. The chain's CDR3 is CASSSGAGNTIYF. CDR3 coding DNA: TGTGCCAGCAGCTCCGGGGCTGGAAACACCATATATTTT.

In its sample, this clone was seen a few times. The chain combines TRBV10-3 with TRBJ1-1; maybe TRBD1 (6 bases). The CDR3 runs 16 residues. Germline lookup yields CDR1 ENHRY and CDR2 SYGVKD. V lost 5 bases and J 0 bases, leaving 16 bases between the germline ends. The DNA for the CDR3 is TGTGCCATCAGTAGAGAGGGCACAGGGATGAACACTGAAGCTTTCTTT. It is translated as CAISREGTGMNTEAFF.